A single sample gave rise to the 8 T cell receptor beta chains below, sequenced in a study of identical twins. In TCRdb, the 5' RACE reads were re-called with MiXCR into one record per CDR3 protein. This sample yields around 570,000 distinct CDR3 sequences, of which 9% to 10% are seen a single time; around 3.2% belongs to the top ten. In addition, the sample was reused for a study of yellow fever vaccine responses in identical twins.

Sequenced material: PBMCs. These TCRs come from a woman aged 18-29 years in good health.

The CDR3 region has the DNA TGCAGCGCCCGACAGGCCCCCGGGGAGCTGTTTTTT. It encodes CSARQAPGELFF. The genes are TRBV29-1 and TRBJ2-2; D perhaps matches TRBD1 (6 bases). The V gene's germline CDR1 is SQVTM and CDR2 ANQGSEA. The CDR3 is 12 amino acids. V lost 7 bases and J 6 bases, leaving 12 bases between the germline ends.

This clonotype has just a few counts. The rearrangement uses TRBV11-2 and TRBJ2-7; 10 positions match TRBD1. J gave up 6 bases and V 5 bases, and 19 bases lay outside the gene matches. The germline gives CDR1 SGHAT, CDR2 FQNNGV. The CDR3 is 18 residues long. As DNA, the CDR3 is TGTGCCAGCAGCGCGCGGGACAGGGGCCCCGAGGTAGTCCCCGAGCAGTACTTC. Translating gives CASSARDRGPEVVPEQYF.

This clonotype showed up just a few times. V and J are TRBV7-3 and TRBJ2-3, with 9 bases fitting TRBD1. Germline assignment: CDR1 SGHTA and CDR2 FQGTGA. This CDR3 contains 16 residues. V was pared by 6 bases and J by 2 bases, with 9 bases of the junction left unmatched. CDR3 amino acids: CASSESTGGITDTQYF. DNA for the CDR3: TGTGCCAGCAGTGAGTCTACAGGGGGCATCACAGATACGCAGTATTTT.

This clonotype showed up just a few times. This rearrangement joins TRBV3-1 to TRBJ2-3; D might be TRBD1 or TRBD2, each matching 8 bases. CDR3 size: 16 residues. V lost 1 base and J 14 bases, leaving 25 bases between the germline ends. Germline assignment: CDR1 LGHDT and CDR2 YNNKEL (reference sequence). CDR3 sequence reads: CASSQALTGAGGSRYF. DNA of the CDR3: TGTGCCAGCAGCCAAGCCTTGACAGGGGCGGGGGGATCGCGGTATTTT.

There are many counts of this clonotype. V gene TRBV7-8 combines with J gene TRBJ1-6; tentative D call: TRBD1 (6 bases). CDR1 SGHVS and CDR2 FQNEAQ come from the germline V gene. V lost 0 bases and J lost 7, with 10 bases in between. This CDR3 has 15 residues. CDR3 nucleotide sequence: TGTGCCAGCAGCTTAGCCAGGGGTTCAAATTCACCCCTCCACTTT. This codes for CASSLARGSNSPLHF.

The chain carries TRBV6-5 and TRBJ2-3, with D perhaps TRBD1 or TRBD2 (6 bases each). Trimming removed 6 bases from V and 1 base from J, with 17 bases in between. Germline-derived CDR1 and CDR2 are MNHEY and SVGAGI. This CDR3 spans 16 amino acids. CDR3 bases: TGTGCCAGCAGGACTCGGGGGACAAGGGGCACAGATACGCAGTATTTT. It specifies CASRTRGTRGTDTQYF.

This clonotype appeared a few times. The chain uses TRBV2 and TRBJ2-1, with no clear D. Trimming shortened V by 6 bases and J by 10 bases, and 13 bases separated the two germline ends. CDR1 and CDR2 from the germline V gene are SNHLY and FYNNEI. This CDR3 has 12 residues. The CDR3 DNA sequence: TGTGCCAGCAGCCTTGGACGGGCGGAGCAGTTCTTC. Residues: CASSLGRAEQFF.

CDR3 nucleotides: TGCAGCGTTGAAGAAATCGAGACTAGCGGACAAGAGACCCAGTACTTC. It specifies CSVEEIETSGQETQYF. The rearrangement links TRBV29-1 to TRBJ2-5, with 9 bases identical to TRBD2. This CDR3 is 16 amino acids long. V was pared by 0 bases and J by 2 bases, with 7 bases of the junction left unmatched. The germline V gene encodes CDR1 SQVTM and CDR2 ANQGSEA.